A selection of T cell receptor beta chains follows, all from one sample in a study of OX40 agonist ivuxolimab in advanced cancers. Some clones are missing from TCRdb's copy, which holds only in-frame ones; the method was immunoSEQ multiplex PCR. The sample holds over 75,000 clones, 90% to 95% seen once. The sample in question was CD4+ or CD8+ T cells sorted from blood, obtained in a trial of the OX40 agonist ivuxolimab. Receptor source: an adult with an advanced solid tumor such as melanoma, head and neck, liver or kidney cancer. The CDR3 runs from the conserved cysteine through the conserved F or W. A D gene is named only where the DNA matches it firmly. Clone size is shown for a subset of rows, as once, few, many or a class of expanded clone.

v_gene	abundance	d_gene	j_gene	CDR3aa	CDR3nt
TRBV28	.	.	TRBJ1-5	CASSLGPQPQHF	TGTGCCAGCAGTTTAGGCCCTCAGCCCCAGCATTTT
TRBV11-2	.	TRBD2	TRBJ2-3	CASSFFLAETDTQYF	TGTGCCAGCAGCTTTTTCCTAGCGGAAACAGATACGCAGTATTTT
TRBV11-3	.	TRBD2	TRBJ2-7	CASSPLAGAGYEQYF	TGTGCCAGCAGCCCCCTAGCGGGGGCGGGCTACGAGCAGTACTTC
TRBV28	.	.	TRBJ1-2	CASTTPGHHGGYTF	TGTGCCAGCACTACCCCCGGGCACCACGGAGGCTACACCTTC
TRBV2	.	TRBD1	TRBJ1-2	CATRDRERYGYTF	TGTGCCACCCGGGACAGGGAAAGGTATGGCTACACCTTC
TRBV25-1	.	.	TRBJ1-2	CASSGLYGYTF	TGTGCCAGCAGTGGCCTCTATGGCTACACCTTC
TRBV18	.	.	TRBJ1-5	CASSGVKDQPQHF	TGTGCCAGCTCCGGAGTAAAGGATCAGCCCCAGCATTTT
TRBV6-6	.	TRBD1	TRBJ2-1	CASSRRDRGGNEQFF	TGTGCCAGCAGCCGACGGGACAGGGGGGGGAATGAGCAGTTCTTC
TRBV11-2	.	.	TRBJ2-7	CASSPLYEQYF	TGTGCCAGCAGCCCCCTCTACGAGCAGTACTTC
TRBV9	.	.	TRBJ2-3	CASSVGGGKGTDTQYF	TGTGCCAGCAGCGTAGGAGGGGGGAAGGGCACAGATACGCAGTATTTT
TRBV29-1	.	.	TRBJ1-2	CSVAGVSGYTF	TGCAGCGTTGCCGGAGTCTCTGGCTACACCTTC
TRBV2	once	TRBD1	TRBJ1-2	CASSEGGQGYFAYGYTF	TGTGCCAGCAGTGAAGGGGGACAGGGCTATTTCGCGTATGGCTACACCTTC
TRBV11-3	.	.	TRBJ2-3	CASSPGGTAKDTQYF	TGTGCCAGCAGCCCGGGGGGGACAGCAAAAGATACGCAGTATTTT
TRBV18	.	.	TRBJ1-2	CASSPLQGFLPDYGYTF	TGTGCCAGCTCCCCACTTCAGGGTTTCCTTCCTGACTATGGCTACACCTTC
TRBV7-6	.	TRBD1	TRBJ2-1	CASSNRDRGLYEQFF	TGTGCCAGCAGCAACCGGGACAGGGGGCTGTATGAGCAGTTCTTC
TRBV28	.	.	TRBJ2-1	CASSLTGRGYNEQFF	TGTGCCAGCAGTCTCACAGGGAGGGGATACAATGAGCAGTTCTTC
TRBV10-3	.	TRBD1	TRBJ2-7	CAISDPGDRGFEQYF	TGTGCCATCAGTGACCCGGGGGACAGGGGTTTCGAGCAGTACTTC
TRBV18	.	.	TRBJ1-1	CASSPRGNTEAFF	TGTGCCAGCTCACCTAGGGGGAACACTGAAGCTTTCTTT
TRBV7-9	.	.	TRBJ1-1	CASSLLPENTEAFF	TGTGCCAGCAGCTTATTGCCAGAGAACACTGAAGCTTTCTTT
TRBV10-2	.	TRBD2	TRBJ2-1	CAIRGEEINDNEQFF	TGCGCCATCCGGGGGGAGGAAATTAACGACAATGAGCAGTTCTTC